Below are 28 T cell receptor beta chains sequenced from a single sample in a study of cytomegalovirus exposure and HLA in healthy donors. The PCR had 60 Vbeta and 13 Jbeta primers. Assay used: immunoSEQ multiplex PCR; TCRdb lists only in-frame clones, some missing. The repertoire includes approximately 170,000 clones, around 72% of them detected once, and 7% sits in the top ten. Sequenced sample: PBMCs. The source is a woman in her thirties or forties in good health and CMV-seropositive.

The J gene is TRBJ2-2, the V gene TRBV7-2, with 7 positions matching TRBD2. The CDR3 is made up of 13 amino acids. CDR1 is SGHTA, CDR2 FQGNSA, per germline. Trimming removed 5 bases from V and 6 bases from J; junction bases left unmatched: 3. The CDR3 coding sequence is TGTGCCAGCAGCATCACTAGCGCCGGGGAGCTGTTTTTT. Protein: CASSITSAGELFF.

The rearrangement uses TRBV5-1 and TRBJ1-2, with a weak D call TRBD1 (6 bases). CDR1 and CDR2 from the germline V gene are SGHRS and YFSETQ. Trimming took off 2 bases at V and 6 bases at J, with 8 bases between the two ends. The CDR3 length is 12 residues. The CDR3 reads CASSLQGNGYTF. As DNA, the CDR3 is TGCGCCAGCAGCTTACAGGGAAATGGCTACACCTTC.

The J gene is TRBJ2-7, the V gene TRBV7-9; the match to TRBD1 covers 10 bases. Germline V gene lookup returns CDR1 SEHNR and CDR2 FQNEAQ (reference sequence). The junction had 6 bases not matched to a gene; V was cut back by 1 base and J by 0 bases. This CDR3 spans 17 amino acids. CDR3 sequence: CASSLGGQGTSSYEQYF. The CDR3 DNA follows: TGTGCCAGCAGCTTAGGGGGACAGGGGACGAGCTCCTACGAGCAGTACTTC.

The chain links TRBV6-5 to TRBJ1-5; 7 bases line up with TRBD1. Trimming removed 4 bases from V and 9 bases from J; junction bases left unmatched: 9. The CDR3 sequence is 14 residues long. Germline loops: CDR1 MNHEY, CDR2 SVGAGI. The CDR3 sequence is CASSSGSGGRPQHF. CDR3 nucleotide sequence: TGTGCCAGCAGTTCCGGATCAGGGGGAAGGCCCCAGCATTTT.

J is TRBJ2-4 and V is TRBV28, with TRBD2 matching over 8 bases. In germline, CDR1 is MDHEN, CDR2 SYDVKM. V was clipped by 5 bases and J by 9 bases; unmatched bases: 12. The CDR3 runs to 15 residues. The CDR3 DNA is TGTGCCAGCAGTCCCCCCCGGGGGGGGTTGAGCATTCAGTACTTC. Encoded protein: CASSPPRGGLSIQYF. The variable domain in full, with the rest retrieved from reference TRBV28 and TRBJ2-4, is DVKVTQSSRYLVKRTGEKVFLECVQDMDHENMFWYRQDPGLGLRLIYFSYDVKMKEKGDIPEGYSVSREKKERFSLILESASTNQTSMYLCASSPPRGGLSIQYFGAGTRLSVL.

This clone was detected once. The chain couples TRBV15 to TRBJ1-4; D unclear. Germline lookup yields CDR1 LNHNV and CDR2 YYDKDF (reference sequence). V lost 1 base, J lost 8 bases, and 5 bases lay in between. The CDR3 loop spans 12 amino acids. The CDR3: CATSRAEEKLFF. The CDR3 DNA reads as TGTGCCACCAGCAGAGCTGAGGAAAAACTGTTTTTT.

V is TRBV29-1 and J is TRBJ2-1, with D perhaps TRBD1 (6 bases). This CDR3 has 15 residues. CDR1 is SQVTM, CDR2 ANQGSEA, per germline. V was clipped by 6 bases and J by 1 base, with 16 bases between them. CDR3 nucleotide sequence: TGCAGCGTCGACCCAGGACAGACATCCTACAATGAGCAGTTCTTC. This codes for CSVDPGQTSYNEQFF.

The chain uses TRBV6-5 and TRBJ1-1; D is unresolved. The germline gives CDR1 MNHEY, CDR2 SVGAGI. Between the trimmed V and J ends, which lost 6 bases and 4 bases, there was a span of 6 bases. The CDR3 runs to 11 residues. DNA for the CDR3: TGTGCCAGCAGCGGGAGCACTGAAGCTTTCTTT. Its protein product is CASSGSTEAFF.

The chain joins TRBV14 to TRBJ2-5; D is possibly TRBD1 (6 bases). V dropped 5 bases and J dropped 3 bases, with 13 bases sitting between them. This CDR3 region has 14 residues. Germline V gene data show CDR1 as SGHDN and CDR2 as FVKESK. The CDR3 nucleotides read TGTGCCAGCAGCGTCGGGACATTCGAAGAGACCCAGTACTTC. It encodes CASSVGTFEETQYF.

The V gene is TRBV7-3, the J gene TRBJ1-3, with D maybe TRBD1 (5 bases). The CDR3 spans 14 residues. The V gene's germline CDR1 is SGHTA and CDR2 FQGTGA. The germline V and J ends were trimmed by 5 bases and 4 bases, with 12 bases remaining between them. Here the CDR3 DNA reads TGTGCCAGCAGCCGATCCGGGGGAGGAAACACCATATATTTT. This encodes CASSRSGGGNTIYF.

The V gene is TRBV11-3, the J gene TRBJ2-6; no clear D gene. The CDR3 extends over 15 amino acids. CDR1 SGHNT and CDR2 YENEEA come from the germline V gene. Deletions cut 1 base from V and 0 bases from J, with 4 bases between. The DNA for the CDR3 is TGTGCCAGCAGCTTAGGGAGCTCTGGGGCCAACGTCCTGACTTTC. The encoded protein is CASSLGSSGANVLTF.

The chain recombines TRBV6-6 with TRBJ1-3; tentative D call: TRBD1 (5 bases). V dropped 0 bases and J dropped 10 bases, with 13 bases sitting between them. Germline-derived CDR1 and CDR2 are MNHNY and SVGAGI (reference sequence). The CDR3 spans 14 residues. The chain's CDR3 is CASSYSQVAGTIYF. CDR3 nucleotides: TGTGCCAGCAGTTACTCTCAGGTGGCAGGGACCATATATTTT.

This chain joins TRBV4-1 and TRBJ1-5; 7 nucleotides match TRBD1. The CDR3 sequence is 16 residues long. The V segment lost 4 bases and the J segment 1 base; nucleotides outside the gene matches: 7. CDR1 MGHRA and CDR2 YSYEKL come from the germline V gene. The CDR3 DNA sequence: TGCGCCAGCAGCCCAACGACAGGGATGAGCAATCAGCCCCAGCATTTT. This gives the protein CASSPTTGMSNQPQHF.

The chain joins TRBV28 to TRBJ1-4; no clear D gene. Germline V gives CDR1 MDHEN, CDR2 SYDVKM. V shed 6 bases and J shed 8 bases, with 10 bases lying between them. The CDR3 extends over 12 amino acids. CDR3 in amino acids: CASSTEREKLFF. As DNA, the CDR3 is TGTGCCAGCAGCACTGAGCGGGAAAAACTGTTTTTT.

The V gene is TRBV5-1, the J gene TRBJ1-2; 8 nucleotides align to TRBD1. The CDR3 length is 15 residues. Germline CDR1 and CDR2: SGHRS and YFSETQ. Unmatched junction bases numbered 11, after V lost 3 bases and J lost 7 bases. CDR3 in DNA: TGCGCCAGCAGCTCGGCCCTTACAGGGGGTGGTGGCTACACCTTC. As protein: CASSSALTGGGGYTF.

The chain has TRBV25-1 and TRBJ1-4; 8 bases are a match to TRBD1. Per the germline V gene, CDR1 is MGHDK and CDR2 is SYGVNS. This CDR3 is 15 amino acids long. V trimming: 3 bases; J trimming: 7 bases; junction bases outside the gene matches: 7. CDR3 in amino acids: CASSDWTGWGEKLFF. DNA for the CDR3: TGTGCCAGCAGTGATTGGACAGGGTGGGGTGAAAAACTGTTTTTT.

This clone came up a few times. The CDR3 is CASSLGRYNEQFF. The CDR3 coding sequence is TGTGCCAGTAGTCTTGGGCGCTACAATGAGCAGTTCTTC. V and J are TRBV19 and TRBJ2-1; D not certain. V shed 5 bases and J shed 3 bases, with 8 bases lying between them. Per germline, CDR1 LNHDA and CDR2 SQIVND (reference sequence). The CDR3 is 13 residues long.

V usage is TRBV18 and J usage is TRBJ1-5, with 8 positions matching TRBD1. CDR1 is KGHSH, CDR2 LQKENI, per germline. The CDR3 runs 17 residues. The ends lost 3 bases at V and 7 bases at J; junction bases unmatched: 14. As DNA, the CDR3 is TGTGCCAGCTCACCCTATGGACAGGGTTCGCGAGAACAGCCCCAGCATTTT. Translation: CASSPYGQGSREQPQHF.

The chain combines TRBV28 with TRBJ1-2, with D possibly TRBD1 on 5 matching bases. This CDR3 spans 11 amino acids. Trimming took 6 bases from V and 4 from J, leaving 6 bases between them. Germline CDR1 and CDR2: MDHEN and SYDVKM. CDR3 nucleotides: TGTGCCAGCAGGACAGTCTATGGCTACACCTTC. This encodes CASRTVYGYTF.

This clone has just one count. In DNA, the CDR3 is TGTGCCAGCAGCTACGGGACAGGGACCGAAGCTTTCTTT. Translated: CASSYGTGTEAFF. This chain links TRBV11-2 with TRBJ1-1, with 9 bases lining up with TRBD1. V lost 4 bases, J lost 8 bases, and 5 bases stayed unmatched. Germline assignment: CDR1 SGHAT and CDR2 FQNNGV. This CDR3 has 13 amino acids.

The chain is built from TRBV29-1 and TRBJ2-1, with D unclear. The V gene lost 6 bases and the J gene lost 5 bases, with 14 bases spanning the gap. Looked up from germline, CDR1 is SQVTM and CDR2 is ANQGSEA. This CDR3 has 13 residues. The CDR3 DNA reads TGCAGCGTGGGCCAAGGTATCAACAATGAGCAGTTCTTC. Its protein product is CSVGQGINNEQFF.

In DNA form, the CDR3 reads TGTGCCTGGAGTGCAGGGACTTACCAAGAGACCCAGTACTTC. This codes for CAWSAGTYQETQYF. The chain couples TRBV30 to TRBJ2-5; TRBD2 is a possible D gene (6 bases). V lost 1 base, J lost 0 bases, and 9 bases lay in between. Germline CDR1 is GTSNPN and CDR2 is SVGIG (reference sequence). The CDR3 length is 14 residues.

This chain joins TRBV19 and TRBJ1-5, with D perhaps matching TRBD1 (6 bases). The germline V and J ends were trimmed by 8 bases and 7 bases, with 12 bases remaining between them. Germline V gene lookup returns CDR1 LNHDA and CDR2 SQIVND (reference sequence). CDR3 length: 12 residues. CDR3 residues: CASVQGGQPQHF. The CDR3 DNA reads TGTGCCAGTGTACAGGGCGGGCAGCCCCAGCATTTT.

This clone was seen a few times. The junction and the germline gene differ at one end; a read error may be behind it. The chain carries TRBV9 and TRBJ2-6, with D perhaps TRBD1 (5 bases). Germline assignment: CDR1 SGDLS and CDR2 YYNGEE. CDR3 length: 13 residues. CDR3 in DNA: TGTGCCAGCCGAGCAACTGGGGCCAACGGCCTGACTTTC. Protein: CASRATGANGLTF.

V gene TRBV28 combines with J gene TRBJ1-1; TRBD1 might be the D (5 bases). CDR1 and CDR2 (germline): MDHEN, SYDVKM. The length of the CDR3 is 14 residues. Trimming shortened V by 6 bases and J by 2 bases, and 13 bases separated the two germline ends. CDR3 loop: CASRGIGANTEAFF. Written as DNA, the CDR3 is TGTGCCAGCAGGGGGATAGGGGCTAACACTGAAGCTTTCTTT.

The rearrangement links TRBV15 to TRBJ2-6; a weak D match, TRBD1 (6 bases). Germline V lookup: CDR1 LNHNV, CDR2 YYDKDF (reference sequence). Trimming pared 2 bases from V and 2 bases from J, leaving 16 bases between. The CDR3 is made up of 18 amino acids. The CDR3 reads CATSRPLGGSPGANVLTF. CDR3 nucleotides: TGTGCCACCAGCAGACCACTAGGGGGATCTCCTGGGGCCAACGTCCTGACTTTC.

A note on this clone: One end of the junction varies from germline; a read error may be responsible. The V gene is TRBV11-2, the J gene TRBJ2-7, with D maybe TRBD2 (6 bases). Per germline, CDR1 SGHAT and CDR2 FQNNGV. CDR3 size: 13 residues. CDR3 region: CASSNLLGGGTFF. The CDR3 DNA reads TGTGCCAGCAGCAACCTACTGGGAGGAGGGACCTTCTTC.

The chain combines TRBV11-2 with TRBJ2-7; 11 nucleotides agree with TRBD2. V was pared by 5 bases and J by 5 bases, with 11 bases of the junction left unmatched. This CDR3 region has 16 residues. CDR1 and CDR2 from the germline V gene are SGHAT and FQNNGV. CDR3 sequence: CASSIGDSGGANEQYF. CDR3 DNA sequence: TGTGCCAGCAGCATCGGGGATAGCGGGGGGGCCAACGAGCAGTACTTC.